Sequencing of this T cell receptor (beta chain) was carried out in a study of OX40 agonist ivuxolimab in advanced cancers. Comments on this clone: Its antigen is as yet unknown.

General observations from the study: The specificity for antigen of the expanded peripheral T cells was not determined. Both blood CD4+ and CD8+ T cells showed clonal growth by week 6 at 0.1 to 3.0 mg/kg.

Any history of autoimmune disease or systemic immunosuppression disqualified patients. This CDR3 comprises 17 residues. From germline, CDR1 is SGHRS and CDR2 YFSETQ. The V gene lost 0 bases and the J gene lost 4 bases, with 17 bases spanning the gap. TCRdb's copy holds only in-frame clones and misses some; the assay was immunoSEQ multiplex PCR. The data hold around 75,000 clones, with 85% to 90% observed a single time. The TCR originated in an adult with an advanced solid tumor such as melanoma, head and neck, liver or kidney cancer. The sequencing here drew on CD4+ or CD8+ T cells sorted from blood, taken in a trial of the OX40 agonist ivuxolimab. The genes are TRBV5-1 and TRBJ2-1; D is perhaps TRBD2 (6 bases). The CDR3 is CASSLAPGGLGYNEQFF. In DNA form, the CDR3 reads TGCGCCAGCAGCTTGGCACCAGGAGGGCTTGGATACAATGAGCAGTTCTTC.